This T cell receptor beta chain was found in a study of radiotherapy plus CTLA-4 blockade in lung cancer. Looking at the study overall: Of all patients, more than 15% responded objectively and 25% to 40% showed disease control.

This clone has a single count. With 7 bases clipped from V and 8 bases from J, the junction kept 16 bases outside the gene matches. This CDR3 has 17 residues. CDR1 and CDR2 (germline): SNHLY, FYNNEI. Data came from immunoSEQ multiplex PCR; TCRdb stores just in-frame clones and leaves some out. This sample has some 66,000 clones; approximately 83% occur once, and the top ten carry about 4.3%. Patients had chemo-refractory metastatic non-small-cell lung cancer and received focal radiation plus CTLA-4 blockade that used ipilimumab. The sequencing here drew on peripheral blood, taken from a patient treated with radiotherapy plus ipilimumab. The TCR comes from a human donor with non-small cell lung cancer who had a partial response to radiotherapy plus ipilimumab. The genes are TRBV2 and TRBJ2-1; 11 bases map to TRBD2. In DNA form, the CDR3 reads TGTGCCAGCACCCCCGGGGTAGCGGGAGGGTCGTACGATGAGCAGTTCTTC. This codes for CASTPGVAGGSYDEQFF.